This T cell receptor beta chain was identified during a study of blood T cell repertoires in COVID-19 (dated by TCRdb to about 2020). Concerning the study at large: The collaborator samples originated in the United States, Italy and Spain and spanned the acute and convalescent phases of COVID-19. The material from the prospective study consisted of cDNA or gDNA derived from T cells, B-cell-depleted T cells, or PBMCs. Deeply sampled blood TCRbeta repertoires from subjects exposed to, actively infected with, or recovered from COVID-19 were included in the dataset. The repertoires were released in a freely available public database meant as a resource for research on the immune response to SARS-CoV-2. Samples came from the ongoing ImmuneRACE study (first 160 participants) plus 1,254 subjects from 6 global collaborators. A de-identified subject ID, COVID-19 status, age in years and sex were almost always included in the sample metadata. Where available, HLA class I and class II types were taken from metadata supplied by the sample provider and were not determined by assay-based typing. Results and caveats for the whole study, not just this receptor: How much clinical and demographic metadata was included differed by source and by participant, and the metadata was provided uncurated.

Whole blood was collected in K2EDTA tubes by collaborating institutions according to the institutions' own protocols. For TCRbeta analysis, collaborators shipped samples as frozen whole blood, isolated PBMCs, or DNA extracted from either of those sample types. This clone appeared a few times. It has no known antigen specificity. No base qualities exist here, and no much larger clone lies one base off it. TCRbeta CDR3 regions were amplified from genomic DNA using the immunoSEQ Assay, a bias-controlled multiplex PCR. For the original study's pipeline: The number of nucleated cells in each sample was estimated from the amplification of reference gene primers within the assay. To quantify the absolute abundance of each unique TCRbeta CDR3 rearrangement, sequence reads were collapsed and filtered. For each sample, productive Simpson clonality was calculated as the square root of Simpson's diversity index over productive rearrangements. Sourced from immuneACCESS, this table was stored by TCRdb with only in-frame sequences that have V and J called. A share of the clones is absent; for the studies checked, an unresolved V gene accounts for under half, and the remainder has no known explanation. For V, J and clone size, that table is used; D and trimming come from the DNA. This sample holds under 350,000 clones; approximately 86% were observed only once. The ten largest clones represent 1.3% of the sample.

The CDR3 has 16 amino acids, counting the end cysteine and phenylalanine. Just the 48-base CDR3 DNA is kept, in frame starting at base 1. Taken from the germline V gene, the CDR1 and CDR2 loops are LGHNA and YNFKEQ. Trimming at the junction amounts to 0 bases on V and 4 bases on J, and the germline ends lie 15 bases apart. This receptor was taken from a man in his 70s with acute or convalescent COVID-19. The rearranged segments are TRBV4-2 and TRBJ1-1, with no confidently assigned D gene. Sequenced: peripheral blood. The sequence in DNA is TGTGCCAGCAGCCAAGATTCGCGTGACTTGGGCACTGAAGCTTTCTTT. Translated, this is CASSQDSRDLGTEAFF.